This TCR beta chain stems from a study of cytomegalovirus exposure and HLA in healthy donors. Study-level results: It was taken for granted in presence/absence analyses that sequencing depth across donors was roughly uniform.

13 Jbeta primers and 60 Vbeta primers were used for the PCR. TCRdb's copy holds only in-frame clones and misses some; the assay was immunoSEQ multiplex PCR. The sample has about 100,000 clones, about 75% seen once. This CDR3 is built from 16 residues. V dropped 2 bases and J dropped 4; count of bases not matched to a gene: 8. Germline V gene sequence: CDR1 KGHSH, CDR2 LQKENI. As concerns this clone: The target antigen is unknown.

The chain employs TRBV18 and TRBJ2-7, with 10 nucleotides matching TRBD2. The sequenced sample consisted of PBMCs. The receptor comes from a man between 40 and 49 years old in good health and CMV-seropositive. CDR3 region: CASSPVPGLAEYEQYF. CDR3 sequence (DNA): TGTGCCAGCTCACCAGTGCCTGGACTAGCGGAGTACGAGCAGTACTTC.